These 9 T cell receptor beta chains came from one sample sequenced in a study of CD8+CD57+ T cells in acquired aplastic anemia. Profiling that covered TCR beta VDJ and CDR3 relied on genomic DNA as its template. TCRdb re-called the reads with MiXCR, one entry per CDR3 protein. The top ten clones hold less than 10% of a sample with 250,000 to 350,000 distinct CDR3 sequences, 45% to 70% of them seen once. Material: sorted CD4+, CD8+, or CD8+CD57+ T cells (not recorded which) from PBMCs. These receptors all stem from a human donor with severe aplastic anemia or a healthy control (not recorded which).

The chain has TRBV12-3 or TRBV12-4 and TRBJ2-3; weak D call: TRBD2 (5 bases). This CDR3 spans 13 amino acids. The V gene lost 6 bases and the J gene lost 8 bases, with 15 bases spanning the gap. CDR3 protein: CASSVALVGTQYF. The CDR3 nucleotides read TGTGCCAGCAGCGTAGCACTAGTCGGTACGCAGTATTTT.

This clonotype was counted between two and nine times. V usage is TRBV20-1 and J usage is TRBJ1-2; 7 bases fit TRBD1. Unmatched junction bases numbered 4, after V lost 6 bases and J lost 6 bases. From germline, CDR1 is DFQATT and CDR2 SNEGSKA (reference sequence). CDR3 length: 11 residues. As DNA, the CDR3 is TGCAGTGCCCCAGGGGGGAATGGCTACACCTTC. Protein: CSAPGGNGYTF.

The chain carries TRBV7-9 and TRBJ2-1, with D perhaps matching TRBD1 (5 bases). The CDR3 has 13 residues. V was pared by 5 bases and J by 8 bases, with 13 bases between. The germline V gene encodes CDR1 SEHNR and CDR2 FQNEAQ (reference sequence). CDR3 sequence: CASSEFQGHEQFF. In DNA, the CDR3 is TGTGCCAGCAGCGAATTCCAGGGCCATGAGCAGTTCTTC.

Remarks on this clonotype: Germline is not matched at one junction end, which may reflect a read error. The genes are TRBV7-7 and TRBJ2-3; TRBD2 agrees at 8 bases. The CDR3 contains 15 residues. Germline values: CDR1 SSHAT, CDR2 FNYEAQ (reference sequence). In DNA, the CDR3 is TGTGCTAGCAGCCCAACTAGCGGACCCACAGATGCGCAGTGTTTT. This translates into CASSPTSGPTDAQCF.

This clonotype has ten or more counts. The CDR3 DNA reads as TGCGCCAGCAGCCAAGGGGACAGGGTGAAGGGCTACACCTTC. This encodes CASSQGDRVKGYTF. The genes are TRBV4-3 and TRBJ1-2; 9 bases agree with TRBD1. The V gene end was trimmed by 1 base and the J gene end by 8 bases; junction bases not matched to a gene: 5. Germline CDR1 reads LGHNA; CDR2 reads YSLEER. The CDR3 spans 14 residues.

The chain recombines TRBV6-5 with TRBJ2-7, with TRBD2 identical over 12 bases. The length of the CDR3 is 15 residues. V lost 6 bases, J lost 4 bases, and 7 bases stayed unmatched. Germline values: CDR1 MNHEY, CDR2 SVGAGI. As DNA, the CDR3 is TGTGCCAGCAGACCGTCGACTAGCGGGGGTTACGAGCAGTACTTC. Encoded protein: CASRPSTSGGYEQYF.

The V and J genes are TRBV3-1 and TRBJ1-2; 11 positions agree with TRBD1. The germline gives CDR1 LGHDT, CDR2 YNNKEL (reference sequence). The CDR3 is 14 residues long. With 4 bases clipped from V and 6 bases from J, the junction kept 4 bases outside the gene matches. CDR3 sequence (DNA): TGTGCCAGCAGCCTGGACAGGGGGCAAAATGGCTACACCTTC. It translates to CASSLDRGQNGYTF.

The chain recombines TRBV6-4 with TRBJ1-2; no clear D. This CDR3 region has 14 residues. Trimming stripped 0 bases from V and 8 bases from J, with 13 bases between. Per the germline V gene, CDR1 is MRHNA and CDR2 is SNTAGT. CDR3 sequence: CASSDSATSGGYTF. The DNA for the CDR3 is TGTGCCAGCAGTGACTCCGCGACCTCAGGAGGCTACACCTTC.

This chain uses TRBV7-2 with TRBJ2-3; 11 bases are shared with TRBD2. Germline trimming cut 1 base from V and 2 bases from J; bases unmatched to any gene: 8. Germline CDR1 is SGHTA and CDR2 is FQGNSA. The CDR3 runs to 18 residues. CDR3 in DNA: TGTGCCAGCAGCTTAGGTCGTCGACTAGCGGGGAACACAGATACGCAGTATTTT. Its translation is CASSLGRRLAGNTDTQYF. Using reference TRBV7-2 and TRBJ2-3 for the parts outside the CDR3, the full variable domain is GAGVSQSPSNKVTEKGKDVELRCDPISGHTALYWYRQSLGQGLEFLIYFQGNSAPDKSGLPSDRFSAERTGGSVSTLTIQRTQQEDSAVYLCASSLGRRLAGNTDTQYFGPGTRLTVL.